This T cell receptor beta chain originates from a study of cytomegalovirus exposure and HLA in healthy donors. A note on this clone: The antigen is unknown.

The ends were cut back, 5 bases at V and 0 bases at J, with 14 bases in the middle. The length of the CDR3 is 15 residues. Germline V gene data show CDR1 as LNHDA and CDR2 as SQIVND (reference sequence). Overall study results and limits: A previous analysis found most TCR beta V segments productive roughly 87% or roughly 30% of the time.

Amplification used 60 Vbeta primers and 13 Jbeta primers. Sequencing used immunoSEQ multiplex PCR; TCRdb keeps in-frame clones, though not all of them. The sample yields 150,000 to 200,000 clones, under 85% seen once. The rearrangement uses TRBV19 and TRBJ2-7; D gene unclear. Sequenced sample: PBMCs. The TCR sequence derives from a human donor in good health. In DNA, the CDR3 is TGTGCCAGTAGTGTGCTACTCGAGTCCTCCTACGAGCAGTACTTC. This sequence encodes CASSVLLESSYEQYF.